This T cell receptor (beta chain) was identified during a study of CD8 T cells in ankylosing spondylitis. Study-wide points: For ankylosing spondylitis blood, a TCR beta motif of under 10 highly homologous variants appeared characteristic.

The table lists this clonotype with many counts. The antigen remains unidentified. MiXCR was run by TCRdb on the 5' RACE reads, yielding one entry per CDR3 protein. The sample shows roughly 230,000 distinct CDR3 sequences, 10% to 13% of them seen only once. The sequenced sample consisted of blood, either unsorted or a sorted T cell fraction (not recorded which). This clonotype was obtained from a male donor with ankylosing spondylitis or in good health (not recorded which).

CDR3 in DNA: TGTGCCAGCAGTCTTAGCGGGAGTAGGAACAATGAGCAGTTCTTC. Translating it yields CASSLSGSRNNEQFF. The genes are TRBV12-3 or TRBV12-4 and TRBJ2-1; 9 nucleotides line up with TRBD2. The V and J ends lost 5 bases and 5 bases, in that order; junction bases with no gene match: 7. The CDR3 spans 15 residues.